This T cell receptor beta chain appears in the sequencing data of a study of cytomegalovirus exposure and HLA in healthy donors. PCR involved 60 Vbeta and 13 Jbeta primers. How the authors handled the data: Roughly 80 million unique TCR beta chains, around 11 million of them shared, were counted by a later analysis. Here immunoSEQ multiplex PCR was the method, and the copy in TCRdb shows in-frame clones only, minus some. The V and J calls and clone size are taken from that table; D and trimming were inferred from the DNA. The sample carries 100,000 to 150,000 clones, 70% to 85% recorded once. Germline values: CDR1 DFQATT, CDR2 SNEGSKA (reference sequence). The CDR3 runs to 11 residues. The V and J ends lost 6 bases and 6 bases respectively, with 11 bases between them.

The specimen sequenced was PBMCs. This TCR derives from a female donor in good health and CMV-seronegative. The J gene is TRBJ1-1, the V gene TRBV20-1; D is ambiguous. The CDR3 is CSASQAPEAFF. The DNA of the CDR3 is TGCAGTGCGAGCCAGGCCCCTGAAGCTTTCTTT.